This T cell receptor (beta chain) was sequenced in a study of cytomegalovirus exposure and HLA in healthy donors. Looking at the study overall: The roughly 110 validation repertoires were produced on the same platform as the 500 to 800 repertoires of the first cohort. This was reported in a later analysis.

About this clone itself: The target antigen is unknown.

Produced via immunoSEQ multiplex PCR; TCRdb's table is partial and in-frame only. In the table there are over 100,000 clones, less than 95% of which are singletons. Study-wide points: The listing of 150 to 200 TCR beta chains classed them as cytomegalovirus-associated. Some public TCRs appeared in many individuals, while most sequences were rare.

The CDR3 extends over 13 amino acids. CDR1 is KGHSH and CDR2 is LQKENI in the germline V gene. V shed 0 bases and J 9 bases; nucleotides not matched to a gene: 3. This chain links TRBV18 with TRBJ2-3; 7 bases are shared with TRBD2. The sequence was obtained from a woman aged 18 to 35 in good health and CMV-seronegative. Sample: PBMCs. CDR3 coding DNA: TGTGCCAGCTCACCACCCGGGACTATCACGCAGTATTTT. Its protein product is CASSPPGTITQYF.